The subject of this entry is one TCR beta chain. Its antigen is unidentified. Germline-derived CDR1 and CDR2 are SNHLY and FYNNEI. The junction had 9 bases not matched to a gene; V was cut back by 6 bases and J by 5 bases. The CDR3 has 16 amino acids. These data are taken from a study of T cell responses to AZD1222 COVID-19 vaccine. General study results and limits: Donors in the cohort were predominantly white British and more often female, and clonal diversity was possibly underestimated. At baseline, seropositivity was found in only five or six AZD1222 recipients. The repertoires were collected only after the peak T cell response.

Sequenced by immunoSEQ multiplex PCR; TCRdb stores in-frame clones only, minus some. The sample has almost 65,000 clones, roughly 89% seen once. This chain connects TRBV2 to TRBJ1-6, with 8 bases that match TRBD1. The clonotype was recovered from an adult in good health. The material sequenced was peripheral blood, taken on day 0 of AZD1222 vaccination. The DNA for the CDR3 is TGTGCCAGCAGGCTCCTGGACAGGGTAGATAATTCACCCCTCCACTTT. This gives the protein CASRLLDRVDNSPLHF.